This TCR beta chain comes out of a study of cytomegalovirus exposure and HLA in healthy donors. Sequenced by immunoSEQ multiplex PCR; TCRdb stores in-frame clones only, minus some. The table lists a few hundred thousand clones, around 91% of them singletons. This CDR3 comprises 11 residues. Trimming left V 5 bases short and J 4 bases short, with 2 bases between. The germline CDR1 and CDR2 sequences are MNHEY and SVGAGI. This receptor was identified in a woman younger than 45 in good health and CMV-seronegative. V usage is TRBV6-5 and J usage is TRBJ2-2; D unresolved. The specimen was PBMCs. The CDR3: CASSLTGELFF. DNA for the CDR3: TGTGCCAGCAGTCTCACCGGGGAGCTGTTTTTT.